These T cell receptor beta chains were read from a single sample in a study of blood T cell repertoires in COVID-19. Assay used: immunoSEQ multiplex PCR; TCRdb lists only in-frame clones, some missing. Here the sample spans about 200,000 clones, around 86% being singletons. The sample taken for sequencing was PBMCs or T cells enriched from blood (not recorded which). Every receptor here comes from a middle-aged man with acute COVID-19. CDR3s include the opening cysteine and the closing phenylalanine or tryptophan. D genes are given only for firm matches. Where a row states a size, it is once, few, many or the class of an expanded clone; other rows omit it.

DNA	CDR3	size	D	V	length	J
TGCGCCAGCAGCTTGGTACCCGTTATCAGTGAGCAGTTCTTC	CASSLVPVISEQFF	once	.	TRBV5-1	14	TRBJ2-1
TGCGCCAGCAGCTACGGGACAGCCTACGAGCAGTACTTC	CASSYGTAYEQYF	.	TRBD1	TRBV5-1	13	TRBJ2-7
TGTGCCAGCAGCCCCAACCCAGCGGAACAAGAGACCCAGTACTTC	CASSPNPAEQETQYF	once	.	TRBV5-4	15	TRBJ2-5
TGTGCCAGCAGCTTCACCAGGGATATAGATTCACCCCTCCACTTT	CASSFTRDIDSPLHF	.	.	TRBV5-6	15	TRBJ1-6
TGTGCCTGGAGTCGACAGTCGAATGGCTACACCTTC	CAWSRQSNGYTF	.	.	TRBV30	12	TRBJ1-2
TGTGCCTCGGGCAGTCTCAATCAGCCCCAGCATTTT	CASGSLNQPQHF	.	.	TRBV30	12	TRBJ1-5
TGTGCCAGCAGTTTCGGACAGGGCCTCTCTGGGGCCAACGTCCTGACTTTC	CASSFGQGLSGANVLTF	.	TRBD1	TRBV28	17	TRBJ2-6
TGTGCCAGCAGTCCACGACAGAATCAGCCCCAGCATTTT	CASSPRQNQPQHF	.	.	TRBV27	13	TRBJ1-5
TGCGCCAGCAGGGCCCCGGGACAGCCGAAAGCTGGAAACACCATATATTTT	CASRAPGQPKAGNTIYF	.	TRBD1	TRBV5-1	17	TRBJ1-3
TGTGCCAGCAAGAGGCAGCCGGAGGTTCCTAATGAAAAACTGTTTTTT	CASKRQPEVPNEKLFF	.	.	TRBV2	16	TRBJ1-4
TGTGCCAGCAGCTTAGATGTCGGCTCCTACGAGCAGTACTTC	CASSLDVGSYEQYF	few	.	TRBV11-2	14	TRBJ2-7
TGCGCCAGCACCCGGGACAGGGCTTACGAGCAGTACTTC	CASTRDRAYEQYF	.	TRBD1	TRBV10-1	13	TRBJ2-7
TGTGCCAGCAGTGTCCGCCTAGCGAGCACAGATACGCAGTATTTT	CASSVRLASTDTQYF	few	.	TRBV2	15	TRBJ2-3
TGTGCCAGCAGTTTAAGTATGCTTCAAGGCGGAAAACTGTTTTTT	CASSLSMLQGGKLFF	.	.	TRBV28	15	TRBJ1-4
TGCGCCAGCAGCCCCGGGACTAGCGGGAGTAGGGCTGAGACCCAGTACTTC	CASSPGTSGSRAETQYF	.	TRBD2	TRBV5-1	17	TRBJ2-5
TGTGCCAGCAGTCGGACTAGCGTATACAATGAGCAGTTCTTC	CASSRTSVYNEQFF	.	TRBD2	TRBV27	14	TRBJ2-1
TGTGCCAGCAGCCCATTGGCGACAGCTGGAAACACCATATATTTT	CASSPLATAGNTIYF	once	.	TRBV3-1/TRBV3-2	15	TRBJ1-3
TGTGCCAGCAGCCAGGGAGGTTTGGGAGTCAATCAGCCCCAGCATTTT	CASSQGGLGVNQPQHF	.	.	TRBV3-1/TRBV3-2	16	TRBJ1-5
TGTGCCAGCAGTGAAATTGGGACACTCAACTCTCAGCCCCAGCATTTT	CASSEIGTLNSQPQHF	.	.	TRBV2	16	TRBJ1-5
TGTGCCACCAGCACCGGACAGGGGGATTTAGAGACCCAGTACTTC	CATSTGQGDLETQYF	.	TRBD1	TRBV15	15	TRBJ2-5
TGTGCCAGCTCACCACCGCGGGTGGCCCTAGCGGGGATATTCACAGATACGCAGTATTTT	CASSPPRVALAGIFTDTQYF	many	TRBD2	TRBV18	20	TRBJ2-3
TGTGCCAGCAGTGCCCGGGGGGGCTACACCTTC	CASSARGGYTF	few	.	TRBV28	11	TRBJ1-2
TGCGCCAGCAGTTGGGACAGGGTCGTTAACGGGGAGCTGTTTTTT	CASSWDRVVNGELFF	.	TRBD1	TRBV5-1	15	TRBJ2-2
TGTGCCAGCAGCTTAAAAGCGGGAGATACAGAGACCCAGTACTTC	CASSLKAGDTETQYF	.	TRBD2	TRBV7-9	15	TRBJ2-5
TGTGCCAGCAGCGTGACAGGAAACCCCGATCAGCCCCAGCATTTT	CASSVTGNPDQPQHF	.	.	TRBV9	15	TRBJ1-5